These 20 T cell receptor beta chains originate from one sample sequenced in a study of T cells in Graves' hyperthyroidism and ophthalmopathy. Amplified TCR beta CDR3 regions derived from RNA transcripts. The HTBI set primed first-round TCR CDR3 RT-PCR. TCRdb called the multiplex PCR reads again in MiXCR, with one record for every CDR3 protein. This table has over 500,000 distinct CDR3 sequences, 14% appearing once. The sample consisted of blood. The receptors shown here come from a woman aged 40-49 years with Graves' hyperthyroidism.

This clonotype has a count of ten or more. This chain uses TRBV20-1 with TRBJ2-7, with 13 bases lining up with TRBD2. This CDR3 has 14 amino acids. V was pared by 5 bases and J by 5 bases, with 6 bases of the junction left unmatched. Germline CDR1 reads DFQATT; CDR2 reads SNEGSKA (reference sequence). The DNA of the CDR3 is TGCAGTGCTCCCCGGACTAGCGGGAGTAACGAGCAGTACTTC. Encoded protein: CSAPRTSGSNEQYF.

This clonotype was counted at least ten times. The chain links TRBV7-2 to TRBJ2-1, with D hard to call. Germline V gives CDR1 SGHTA, CDR2 FQGNSA. The CDR3 runs 13 residues. Trimming stripped 5 bases from V and 6 bases from J, with 11 bases between. CDR3 amino acids: CASSPPSGNEQFF. CDR3 in DNA: TGTGCCAGCAGCCCTCCGTCCGGCAATGAGCAGTTCTTC. Complete variable domain (other parts from reference TRBV7-2 and TRBJ2-1): GAGVSQSPSNKVTEKGKDVELRCDPISGHTALYWYRQSLGQGLEFLIYFQGNSAPDKSGLPSDRFSAERTGGSVSTLTIQRTQQEDSAVYLCASSPPSGNEQFFGPGTRLTVL.

This chain connects TRBV29-1 to TRBJ2-7; 12 bases match TRBD2. CDR1 and CDR2 (germline): SQVTM, ANQGSEA. This CDR3 comprises 15 residues. J gave up 0 bases and V 4 bases, and 4 bases lay outside the gene matches. Here the CDR3 DNA reads TGCAGCGTTGTGGGACTAGCGGGCCTCTCCTACGAGCAGTACTTC. Translating it yields CSVVGLAGLSYEQYF.

To note about this clonotype: A much bigger clone sits one base away, suggesting this may be a read error. The rearrangement links TRBV28 to TRBJ2-3; perhaps TRBD1 as D (6 bases). CDR1 is MDHEN and CDR2 is SYDVKM in the germline V gene. This CDR3 contains 16 residues. Trimming stripped 3 bases from V and 2 bases from J, with 15 bases between. CDR3 region: CASSLGQGQVTDTQYF. CDR3 in DNA: TGTGCCAGCAGTTTGGGGCAGGGGCAGGTCACAGATACGCAGTATTTT. Together with reference TRBV28 and TRBJ2-3, the CDR3 gives the full variable domain: DVKVTQSSRYLVKRTGEKVFLECVQDMDHENMFWYRQDPGLGLRLIYFSYDVKMKEKGDIPEGYSVSREKKERFSLILESASTNQTSMYLCASSLGQGQVTDTQYFGPGTRLTVL.

The chain couples TRBV29-1 to TRBJ1-2, with D tentatively TRBD1 (5 bases). The V gene's germline CDR1 is SQVTM and CDR2 ANQGSEA. This CDR3 is 14 amino acids long. V was clipped by 0 bases and J by 4 bases, with 12 bases between them. The CDR3 coding sequence is TGCAGCGTTGAAGATGGGCAGGGCGGCTATGGCTACACCTTC. Translated, it gives CSVEDGQGGYGYTF.

This clonotype has more than one count but fewer than ten. The chain employs TRBV5-1 and TRBJ1-5, with D perhaps matching TRBD1 (6 bases). The length of the CDR3 is 14 residues. CDR1 and CDR2 (germline): SGHRS, YFSETQ. V shed 3 bases and J shed 7 bases, with 14 bases lying between them. CDR3 nucleotides: TGCGCCAGCAGCTGGGGCGGGGGGGGCCAGCCCCAGCATTTT. Protein: CASSWGGGGQPQHF.

The CDR3 loop is CASSLGTAGGAEQYF. The CDR3 bases are TGTGCCAGCAGCTTAGGGACCGCAGGGGGCGCCGAGCAGTACTTC. The rearrangement links TRBV7-9 to TRBJ2-7; the match to TRBD1 covers 8 bases. J was trimmed by 6 bases and V by 1 base; bases with no gene match: 8. CDR3 size: 15 residues. Per the germline V gene, CDR1 is SEHNR and CDR2 is FQNEAQ (reference sequence).

There are many counts of this clonotype. The chain recombines TRBV6-1 with TRBJ2-1; D is ambiguous. CDR3 length: 14 residues. The germline gives CDR1 MNHNS, CDR2 SASEGT. With 5 bases removed from V and 6 bases from J, the gap between germline ends came to 14 bases. CDR3 residues: CASSFMRTLNEQFF. CDR3 nucleotides: TGTGCCAGCAGTTTTATGCGGACCCTCAATGAGCAGTTCTTC.

This clonotype was seen at least ten times. Its ends do not fully match the called genes, so a read error is possible. The chain carries TRBV2 and TRBJ2-7, with no clear D. Germline V gene lookup returns CDR1 SNHLY and CDR2 FYNNEI. The CDR3 is 12 amino acids. The CDR3 spells CASVGNAYEQYF. As DNA, the CDR3 is TGCGCCAGCGTTGGGAACGCCTACGAGCAGTACTTC.

The J gene is TRBJ2-2, the V gene TRBV24-1; 10 positions agree with TRBD1. Germline V gene sequence: CDR1 KGHDR, CDR2 SFDVKD. This CDR3 is 17 amino acids long. The V gene end was trimmed by 3 bases and the J gene end by 6 bases; junction bases not matched to a gene: 9. Here the CDR3 reads CATSDTRQGAGAGELFF. In DNA form, the CDR3 reads TGTGCCACCAGTGATACGAGACAGGGGGCAGGGGCCGGGGAGCTGTTTTTT.

This clonotype was observed many times. The chain joins TRBV5-1 to TRBJ2-1, with D uncertain. The CDR3 sequence is 15 residues long. Germline V gives CDR1 SGHRS, CDR2 YFSETQ. Trimming left V 0 bases short and J 0 bases short, with 7 bases between. CDR3 DNA sequence: TGCGCCAGCAGCTTGGCATCAAGCTCCTACAATGAGCAGTTCTTC. Protein sequence: CASSLASSSYNEQFF. The complete variable domain, with remaining parts taken from reference TRBV5-1 and TRBJ2-1, reads KAGVTQTPRYLIKTRGQQVTLSCSPISGHRSVSWYQQTPGQGLQFLFEYFSETQRNKGNFPGRFSGRQFSNSRSEMNVSTLELGDSALYLCASSLASSSYNEQFFGPGTRLTVL.

This clonotype was observed many times. The chain joins TRBV12-3 or TRBV12-4 to TRBJ2-3; D call uncertain. This CDR3 has 14 amino acids. V was cut by 4 bases and J by 0 bases, with 8 bases left in between. This chain's CDR3 is CASSWGKSTDTQYF. The CDR3 DNA is TGTGCCAGCAGTTGGGGAAAAAGCACAGATACGCAGTATTTT.

This clonotype appeared many times. The chain couples TRBV20-1 to TRBJ2-2; D might be TRBD1 (6 bases). The germline V gene has CDR1 DFQATT and CDR2 SNEGSKA (reference sequence). V was clipped by 3 bases and J by 0 bases, with 14 bases between them. The CDR3 length is 16 residues. CDR3 amino acids: CSARPQTGANTGELFF. In nucleotides, the CDR3 is TGCAGTGCTAGGCCCCAGACAGGAGCGAACACCGGGGAGCTGTTTTTT.

This clonotype was counted ten times or more. The chain combines TRBV27 with TRBJ2-3; 11 nucleotides match TRBD2. Germline V gene lookup returns CDR1 MNHEY and CDR2 SMNVEV (reference sequence). The junction had 2 bases not matched to a gene; V was cut back by 8 bases and J by 1 base. The CDR3 sequence is 14 residues long. The CDR3 nucleotides are TGTGCCAGCCGACTAGCGGGACGCACAGATACGCAGTATTTT. Translating gives CASRLAGRTDTQYF.

This clonotype was seen more than once but under ten times. This chain connects TRBV29-1 to TRBJ2-7; perhaps D is TRBD1 or TRBD2 (5 bases each). CDR1 SQVTM and CDR2 ANQGSEA come from the germline V gene. CDR3 length: 15 residues. The ends were cut back, 7 bases at V and 1 base at J, with 20 bases in the middle. CDR3 loop: CSAGGRQGLSYEQYF. DNA of the CDR3: TGCAGCGCTGGGGGACGGCAGGGATTATCCTACGAGCAGTACTTC.

The V and J genes are TRBV12-3 or TRBV12-4 and TRBJ1-1; a weak D match, TRBD1 (5 bases). Deletions cut 1 base from V and 2 bases from J, with 11 bases between. The CDR3 is made up of 15 amino acids. CDR3 sequence reads: CASSLELGGNTEAFF. CDR3 bases: TGTGCCAGCAGTTTAGAGCTGGGGGGAAACACTGAAGCTTTCTTT.

This clonotype was detected many times. This sequence joins TRBV5-6 and TRBJ1-2; TRBD1 aligns across 7 bases. CDR3 length: 15 residues. Germline assignment: CDR1 SGHDT and CDR2 YYEEEE. V shed 4 bases and J 4 bases; nucleotides not matched to a gene: 10. This CDR3 reads CASSQPTGNTYGYTF. The CDR3 DNA reads TGTGCCAGCAGCCAACCGACAGGGAATACCTATGGCTACACCTTC.

This clonotype was seen only a few times. The CDR3 sequence is CASSLTGVDLSSGANVLTF. CDR3 in DNA: TGCGCCAGCAGCTTGACAGGGGTTGACCTTAGCTCTGGGGCCAACGTCCTGACTTTC. The rearrangement links TRBV5-1 to TRBJ2-6; 7 positions match TRBD1. The germline V gene has CDR1 SGHRS and CDR2 YFSETQ. The V and J ends lost 1 base and 0 bases, in that order; junction bases with no gene match: 10. The CDR3 totals 19 residues.

The chain is built from TRBV12-3 or TRBV12-4 and TRBJ1-4; 8 positions agree with TRBD1. This CDR3 spans 14 amino acids. The V segment lost 4 bases and the J segment 8 bases; nucleotides outside the gene matches: 6. DNA of the CDR3: TGTGCCAGCAGTTACAGGGGGTCTTTAGAAAAACTGTTTTTT. It specifies CASSYRGSLEKLFF.

Ten or more counts support this clonotype. This chain joins TRBV6-1 and TRBJ1-2; D might be TRBD1 (5 bases). Germline assignment: CDR1 MNHNS and CDR2 SASEGT. The CDR3 contains 17 residues. Trimming took 0 bases from V and 4 from J, leaving 18 bases between them. Written as DNA, the CDR3 is TGTGCCAGCAGTGAAGCGTGGGTGGTGGGCCAGGGCTATGGCTACACCTTC. It translates to CASSEAWVVGQGYGYTF.